This is a list of T cell receptor beta chains from one sample in a study of shared clonotypes between healthy human individuals. The method was immunoSEQ multiplex PCR; TCRdb's version includes in-frame clones alone and lacks a portion of them. In the table there are over a million clones, around three quarters of which are singletons. The sample taken for sequencing was memory CD4+ T cells from PBMCs. These receptors originate from a man younger than 30 in good health. Some clones in this sample may be carry-over from other donors' samples. The CDR3 runs from the conserved cysteine through the conserved F or W. D genes are given only for firm matches. Rows give clone size only sometimes, using once, few, many, or a class for an expanded clone.

NA,TRBJ2-3,TRBV5-1,TRBD2,TGCGCCAGCAGCTTGGATGGGCTAGCGGGCCGCACAGATACGCAGTATTTT,CASSLDGLAGRTDTQYF
NA,TRBJ2-7,TRBV6-5,TRBD2,TGTGCCAGCAGCGTAGCGGGAAGCTCCTACGAGCAGTACTTC,CASSVAGSSYEQYF
NA,TRBJ2-2,TRBV5-1,NA,TGCGCCAGCAGTGGCGTAAACACCGGGGAGCTGTTTTTT,CASSGVNTGELFF
NA,TRBJ1-1,TRBV30,NA,TGTGCCTGGCAACCGAGGGAGTTGGAAGCTTTCTTT,CAWQPRELEAFF
NA,TRBJ2-7,TRBV5-8,TRBD2,TGTGCCAGCAGCAGGGGACTAAGTCGCTACGAGCAGTACTTC,CASSRGLSRYEQYF
NA,TRBJ2-1,TRBV7-9,TRBD2,TGTGCCAGCAGCTTAACGGGCGGGAGCTCCTACAATGAGCAGTTCTTC,CASSLTGGSSYNEQFF
NA,TRBJ1-1,TRBV7-9,NA,TGTGCCAGCTCCCGAGGCGACAGACAGAACACTGAAGCTTTCTTT,CASSRGDRQNTEAFF
NA,TRBJ1-1,TRBV6-6,NA,TGTGCCAGCAGCGGCACAGCGGGGGACGGACGGGGAGAAGCTTTCTTT,CASSGTAGDGRGEAFF
NA,TRBJ2-5,TRBV5-1,TRBD1,TGCGCCAGCAGCTTGAGGGACAGGGGGCAAGAGACCCAGTACTTC,CASSLRDRGQETQYF
NA,TRBJ1-1,TRBV7-2,NA,TGTGCCAGCAGCTCCCGCGGGGGCATGACTGAAGCTTTCTTT,CASSSRGGMTEAFF
NA,TRBJ2-1,TRBV5-1,NA,TGCGCCAGCAGCCCCGTCCCGCCGACCAATGAGCAGTTCTTC,CASSPVPPTNEQFF
NA,TRBJ1-1,TRBV7-8,NA,TGTGCCAGCAGCCCCACCCTCCCCACTGAAGCTTTCTTT,CASSPTLPTEAFF
NA,TRBJ2-3,TRBV7-9,NA,TGTGCCAGCAGCTTGCTCTCCCCAGATACGCAGTATTTT,CASSLLSPDTQYF
NA,TRBJ1-1,TRBV30,NA,TGTGCCTGGAGTGTATTAGGGGGAGCTTTCTTT,CAWSVLGGAFF
NA,TRBJ2-7,TRBV11-3,TRBD1,TGTGCCAGCAGCCCGGGGGGACAGGGGGCCGGTCACGAGCAGTACTTC,CASSPGGQGAGHEQYF
NA,TRBJ2-5,TRBV19,TRBD1,TGTGCCAGTAGCCAGGGACAGACCATAGAGACCCAGTACTTC,CASSQGQTIETQYF
NA,TRBJ1-2,TRBV5-4,TRBD1,TGTGCCAGCAGTTATGGACAGGGAAACTATGGCTACACCTTC,CASSYGQGNYGYTF
once,TRBJ2-2,TRBV6-5,NA,TGTGCCAGCAGCAGGCCGGGGGTCAGTACCGGGGAGCTGTTTTTT,CASSRPGVSTGELFF
NA,TRBJ2-3,TRBV5-4,NA,TGTGCCAGCAGCTTAGGGGGCACAGATACGCAGTATTTT,CASSLGGTDTQYF
NA,TRBJ2-2,TRBV4-3,TRBD2,TGCGCCAGCAGCCAAGTCAGCGGGAGGGGAACCGGGGAGCTGTTTTTT,CASSQVSGRGTGELFF
NA,TRBJ2-1,TRBV6-5,TRBD2,TGTGCCAGCAGTTTCGCGGGAGTGGACAATGAGCAGTTCTTC,CASSFAGVDNEQFF
NA,TRBJ2-7,TRBV7-5,NA,TGTGTCAGAAGCTTTCCCAGGGCCTACGAGCAGTACTTC,CVRSFPRAYEQYF
NA,TRBJ1-1,TRBV20-1,NA,TGCAGTGCTTGCCGAGAAACTGAAGCTTTCTTT,CSACRETEAFF
NA,TRBJ1-2,TRBV19,NA,TGTGCCAGTAGTATGACCAACTATGGCTACACCTTC,CASSMTNYGYTF
NA,TRBJ1-2,TRBV10-3,NA,TGTGCCATCAGTGAAGGTACGGCTAACTATGGCTACACCTTC,CAISEGTANYGYTF
NA,TRBJ1-5,TRBV7-2,NA,TGTGCCAGCAGCTTAGGGGGGGCGTATAGTCAGCCCCAGCATTTT,CASSLGGAYSQPQHF
NA,TRBJ1-3,TRBV30,NA,TGTGCCTGGAATGTAGGTTTCTCTGGAAACACCATATATTTT,CAWNVGFSGNTIYF
NA,TRBJ1-6,TRBV28,NA,TGTGCCAGCAGTTCGGAGACAGGTATGAATTCACCCCTCCACTTT,CASSSETGMNSPLHF
few,TRBJ1-5,TRBV4-1,NA,TGCGCCAGCAGCCAAGCTGGACAAGTAGGGATGCCCCAGCATTTT,CASSQAGQVGMPQHF
NA,TRBJ1-5,TRBV6-6,TRBD1,TGTGCCAGCAGCCCTGGACAGGGCAACTCCAATCAGCCCCAGCATTTT,CASSPGQGNSNQPQHF